Following are 27 T cell receptor beta chains from one sample sequenced in a study of shared clonotypes between healthy human individuals (dated by TCRdb to the early 2020s). The library relied on the immunoSEQ multiplex PCR assay. Imported from immuneACCESS, the table was reduced by TCRdb to in-frame sequences with V and J called. These copies leave out some clones; in studies compared against another copy, an unresolved V gene accounts for under half, and the cause of the remainder is not known. The sample table contains roughly 1,500,000 clones; only one count was recorded for approximately 98.5% of them. The top ten clonotypes cover about 0.34% of the sample. The sequencing input was naive CD4+ T cells sorted from blood. This specimen's cell subset or site label, per the study, means: CD45RA+ positively selected. The receptors shown here come from a man aged 30 to 39 in good health.

On this clone itself: Distinct nucleotide sequences in the sample also encode this CDR3. The chain couples TRBV28 to TRBJ1-4; a weak D match, TRBD1 (6 bases). Germline CDR1 is MDHEN and CDR2 is SYDVKM. The CDR3 runs 14 residues. With 6 bases removed from V and 4 bases from J, the gap between germline ends came to 12 bases. This chain's CDR3 is CASSGQRVNEKLFF. DNA of the CDR3: TGTGCCAGCAGCGGACAGAGGGTTAATGAAAAACTGTTTTTT. The full variable domain, completed using reference TRBV28 and TRBJ1-4, is DVKVTQSSRYLVKRTGEKVFLECVQDMDHENMFWYRQDPGLGLRLIYFSYDVKMKEKGDIPEGYSVSREKKERFSLILESASTNQTSMYLCASSGQRVNEKLFFGSGTQLSVL.

The CDR3 coding sequence is TGTGCCAGTAGCACCCTCTCCAGAAAGAACACTGAAGCTTTCTTT. Translation: CASSTLSRKNTEAFF. V usage is TRBV19 and J usage is TRBJ1-1, with D hard to call. V was trimmed by 6 bases and J by 1 base, leaving 15 bases between them. Germline loops: CDR1 LNHDA, CDR2 SQIVND (reference sequence). The CDR3 spans 15 residues.

The chain uses TRBV18 and TRBJ1-2; the D is unclear. The germline gives CDR1 KGHSH, CDR2 LQKENI. This CDR3 comprises 14 residues. V was cut by 0 bases and J by 8 bases, with 13 bases left in between. The CDR3, as DNA: TGTGCCAGCTCACCACCGAAAGGGATGAAAGGCTACACCTTC. Translation gives CASSPPKGMKGYTF.

This clone was observed a single time. The rearrangement links TRBV19 to TRBJ2-5; 12 bases are shared with TRBD2. The J segment lost 2 bases and the V segment lost 9 bases, leaving 4 bases of the junction unmatched. CDR3 size: 14 residues. The germline V gene encodes CDR1 LNHDA and CDR2 SQIVND (reference sequence). CDR3 bases: TGTGCCAGCGCCGGGACTAGCGGGCAAGAGACCCAGTACTTC. Amino acid sequence: CASAGTSGQETQYF.

J is TRBJ1-4 and V is TRBV27, with D perhaps TRBD1 (6 bases). Trimming pared 4 bases from V and 9 bases from J, leaving 12 bases between. The CDR3 covers 13 residues. Germline CDR1 MNHEY, CDR2 SMNVEV (reference sequence). CDR3 DNA sequence: TGTGCCAGCAGTTCACCCCGGGACAAAAAACTGTTTTTT. This sequence encodes CASSSPRDKKLFF.

The V gene is TRBV7-2, the J gene TRBJ2-7; a weak D match, TRBD1 (5 bases). V was shortened by 1 base and J by 3 bases, with 19 bases between the two germline ends. Germline CDR1 SGHTA, CDR2 FQGNSA. The CDR3 contains 17 residues. CDR3 protein: CASSLGWSGRVVYEQYF. The CDR3 coding sequence is TGTGCCAGCAGCTTAGGGTGGTCGGGCAGGGTGGTCTACGAGCAGTACTTC.

This rearrangement joins TRBV10-2 to TRBJ1-2; D gene uncertain. V lost 6 bases to trimming and J lost 6 bases, with 20 bases between them. The CDR3 is 15 amino acids. From germline, CDR1 is WSHSY and CDR2 SAAADI. This chain's CDR3 is CASSPLSSSIDGYTF. CDR3 sequence (DNA): TGCGCCAGCAGCCCTCTCAGTTCATCTATCGATGGCTACACCTTC.

The chain employs TRBV5-6 and TRBJ1-5; the match to TRBD1 covers 7 bases. CDR3 length: 12 amino acids. J was trimmed by 7 bases and V by 4 bases; bases with no gene match: 2. Per germline, CDR1 SGHDT and CDR2 YYEEEE. The chain's CDR3 is CASSIRGQPQHF. CDR3 sequence (DNA): TGTGCCAGCAGCATCAGGGGGCAGCCCCAGCATTTT.

This clone was seen once. Other DNA sequences of this sample code for an identical CDR3. The chain carries TRBV18 and TRBJ2-3; D is perhaps TRBD1 (5 bases). The CDR3 loop spans 14 amino acids. V lost 0 bases and J lost 1, with 5 bases in between. Germline V gene data show CDR1 as KGHSH and CDR2 as LQKENI. Here the CDR3 reads CASSPPGGTDTQYF. In nucleotides, the CDR3 is TGTGCCAGCTCACCACCAGGGGGCACAGATACGCAGTATTTT.

V usage is TRBV29-1 and J usage is TRBJ1-3; TRBD1 might be the D (5 bases). This CDR3 region has 12 residues. CDR1 and CDR2 from the germline V gene are SQVTM and ANQGSEA. Between the trimmed V and J ends, which lost 3 bases and 3 bases, there was a span of 6 bases. DNA for the CDR3: TGCAGCGTTGAGGGGGGTGGAAACACCATATATTTT. It encodes CSVEGGGNTIYF.

The chain has TRBV7-9 and TRBJ2-5; D possibly matches TRBD1 or TRBD2 (5 bases each). The germline gives CDR1 SEHNR, CDR2 FQNEAQ (reference sequence). CDR3 length: 15 amino acids. V lost 2 bases and J 5 bases, leaving 15 bases between the germline ends. DNA for the CDR3: TGTGCCAGCAGCTTACCCGGGACGGCACGGGAGACCCAGTACTTC. Residues: CASSLPGTARETQYF.

V usage is TRBV25-1 and J usage is TRBJ2-5; tentative D call: TRBD1 (7 bases). The CDR3 covers 15 residues. V lost 3 bases and J 10 bases, leaving 21 bases between the germline ends. In germline, CDR1 is MGHDK, CDR2 SYGVNS. As DNA, the CDR3 is TGTGCCAGCAGTGATCTGACAGGGATCGTGGAGGGCCAGTACTTC. It is translated as CASSDLTGIVEGQYF.

The genes are TRBV27 and TRBJ2-7, with D perhaps TRBD1 (5 bases). The V end lost 8 bases, the J end lost 1 base, and 12 bases lay between the germline ends. The CDR3 is 13 amino acids. Germline-derived CDR1 and CDR2 are MNHEY and SMNVEV (reference sequence). CDR3 loop: CASGRQFSYEQYF. The CDR3 region has the DNA TGTGCCAGCGGCCGACAGTTTTCCTACGAGCAGTACTTC.

The CDR3 sequence: CASSPLPDPGAEAFF. The CDR3 DNA reads as TGTGCCAGCTCACCACTGCCCGACCCCGGGGCTGAAGCTTTCTTT. The chain recombines TRBV18 with TRBJ1-1; D gene ambiguous. Looked up from germline, CDR1 is KGHSH and CDR2 is LQKENI. The ends were cut back, 1 base at V and 6 bases at J, with 15 bases in the middle. CDR3 length: 15 amino acids. The whole variable domain, filled in from reference TRBV18 and TRBJ1-1, reads NAGVMQNPRHLVRRRGQEARLRCSPMKGHSHVYWYRQLPEEGLKFMVYLQKENIIDESGMPKERFSAEFPKEGPSILRIQQVVRGDSAAYFCASSPLPDPGAEAFFGQGTRLTVV.

In regard to this clone: At the DNA level, this CDR3 is encoded by other sequences in the same sample as well. The rearrangement links TRBV5-1 to TRBJ1-3; D ambiguous. The CDR3 is 15 residues long. Trimming cost V 4 bases and J 0 bases, with 11 bases left between them. Germline V CDR1 and CDR2: SGHRS, YFSETQ. The CDR3 loop is CASSLGLSSGNTIYF. The CDR3 DNA reads TGCGCCAGCAGCCTGGGCCTGAGCTCTGGAAACACCATATATTTT. Full variable domain (remainder filled in from reference TRBV5-1 and TRBJ1-3): KAGVTQTPRYLIKTRGQQVTLSCSPISGHRSVSWYQQTPGQGLQFLFEYFSETQRNKGNFPGRFSGRQFSNSRSEMNVSTLELGDSALYLCASSLGLSSGNTIYFGEGSWLTVV.

This chain joins TRBV7-9 and TRBJ2-6; TRBD1 agrees at 9 bases. The CDR3 is 16 amino acids. Germline CDR1 and CDR2: SEHNR and FQNEAQ (reference sequence). J was trimmed by 4 bases and V by 1 base; bases with no gene match: 2. The CDR3 protein is CASSLDRGPGANVLTF. The CDR3 DNA is TGTGCCAGCAGCTTAGACAGGGGGCCGGGGGCCAACGTCCTGACTTTC.

The V gene is TRBV19, the J gene TRBJ2-3; TRBD2 agrees at 10 bases. Germline CDR1 LNHDA, CDR2 SQIVND (reference sequence). The CDR3 has 15 residues. Trimming took 3 bases from V and 4 from J; bases not matched to a gene: 4. CDR3 in amino acids: CASSILAGVPDTQYF. In DNA form, the CDR3 reads TGTGCCAGTAGTATTCTAGCGGGAGTGCCAGATACGCAGTATTTT.

The chain uses TRBV6-5 and TRBJ2-7; 8 positions agree with TRBD1. The CDR3 is made up of 14 amino acids. The germline gives CDR1 MNHEY, CDR2 SVGAGI. Trimming cost V 6 bases and J 3 bases; bases outside gene matches: 7. CDR3 bases: TGTGCCAGCAGACGGACAGGGCTGGACTACGAGCAGTACTTC. It codes for CASRRTGLDYEQYF.

The rearrangement links TRBV7-2 to TRBJ2-3, with D unclear. In germline, CDR1 is SGHTA, CDR2 FQGNSA. V was trimmed by 5 bases and J by 1 base, leaving 10 bases between them. This CDR3 spans 14 amino acids. CDR3 coding DNA: TGTGCCAGCAGCCGTCGGTGGGGCACAGATACGCAGTATTTT. Encoded protein: CASSRRWGTDTQYF.

CDR3 in amino acids: CASNPSGQSGYTF. Written as DNA, the CDR3 is TGTGCCAGCAATCCTTCGGGACAGAGTGGCTACACCTTC. The J gene is TRBJ1-2, the V gene TRBV28, with 7 positions matching TRBD1. The CDR3 spans 13 residues. V was clipped by 7 bases and J by 7 bases; unmatched bases: 9. Germline CDR1 is MDHEN and CDR2 is SYDVKM.

The V and J genes are TRBV5-1 and TRBJ2-1; D is possibly TRBD1 (5 bases). The CDR3 is 14 amino acids. CDR1 is SGHRS and CDR2 is YFSETQ in the germline V gene. V was pared by 4 bases and J by 9 bases, with 17 bases between. This CDR3 is CASSRNQGTAEQFF. The DNA for the CDR3 is TGCGCCAGCAGCCGAAATCAGGGTACGGCTGAGCAGTTCTTC.

J is TRBJ2-7 and V is TRBV7-9; D is possibly TRBD1 (5 bases). The CDR3 extends over 18 amino acids. Germline V gene sequence: CDR1 SEHNR, CDR2 FQNEAQ (reference sequence). The V and J ends lost 5 bases and 5 bases respectively, with 28 bases between them. The CDR3 protein is CASSPTPPNTRVLDEQYF. CDR3 bases: TGTGCCAGCAGCCCAACTCCCCCAAATACCAGGGTTCTTGACGAGCAGTACTTC.

The J gene is TRBJ2-2, the V gene TRBV11-2; 8 bases match TRBD1. CDR1 is SGHAT, CDR2 FQNNGV, per germline. CDR3 length equals 19 residues. J lost 3 bases, V lost 2 bases, and 14 bases had no gene match. The CDR3 sequence: CASSLIGNRGTSYTGELFF. In DNA, the CDR3 is TGTGCCAGCAGCTTAATCGGAAACAGGGGGACTTCCTACACCGGGGAGCTGTTTTTT.

The CDR3 DNA follows: TGCAGCGTTGTAAATCGGCTAGCGTCAGAGACCCAGTACTTC. As protein: CSVVNRLASETQYF. The chain combines TRBV29-1 with TRBJ2-5, with D perhaps TRBD2 (6 bases). V dropped 4 bases and J dropped 4 bases, with 16 bases sitting between them. Germline values: CDR1 SQVTM, CDR2 ANQGSEA. The CDR3 loop spans 14 amino acids. Supplemented by reference TRBV29-1 and TRBJ2-5, the full variable domain reads SAVISQKPSRDICQRGTSLTIQCQVDSQVTMMFWYRQQPGQSLTLIATANQGSEATYESGFVIDKFPISRPNLTFSTLTVSNMSPEDSSIYLCSVVNRLASETQYFGPGTRLLVL.

V usage is TRBV6-1 and J usage is TRBJ1-2, with 8 positions matching TRBD1. This CDR3 is 15 amino acids long. V was pared by 6 bases and J by 2 bases, with 8 bases of the junction left unmatched. CDR1 and CDR2 from the germline V gene are MNHNS and SASEGT. CDR3 DNA sequence: TGTGCCAGCAGGAGACAGGGGCTTTCCAACTATGGCTACACCTTC. This codes for CASRRQGLSNYGYTF.

As to this clone: The same CDR3 also results from other DNA sequences found in this sample. V and J are TRBV29-1 and TRBJ2-3; tentative D call: TRBD2 (5 bases). The CDR3 spans 12 residues. Germline V gene sequence: CDR1 SQVTM, CDR2 ANQGSEA. V lost 7 bases and J 1 base, leaving 9 bases between the germline ends. The CDR3 reads CSADGGTDTQYF. CDR3 sequence (DNA): TGCAGCGCGGACGGGGGCACAGATACGCAGTATTTT.

J is TRBJ2-2 and V is TRBV20-1, with TRBD1 as a possible D gene (6 bases). Germline V gene lookup returns CDR1 DFQATT and CDR2 SNEGSKA (reference sequence). This CDR3 region has 10 residues. CDR3 coding DNA: TGCGCTTGGGGGCCCGGGGAGCTGTTTTTT. Amino acids: CAWGPGELFF.